The present entry profiles one T cell receptor beta chain with its context. Its specificity is unknown. This CDR3 has 16 residues. Germline CDR1 MNHEY, CDR2 SMNVEV (reference sequence). Trimming at V came to 1 base and at J to 2 bases, leaving 5 bases not matched to a gene. This record belongs to a study of shared clonotypes between healthy human individuals. General study findings and limits: Blood was the sole source, and tissue repertoires probably differ. Memory subsets generally showed smaller estimated richness than naive subsets did.

Partitioning of CD4+ cells yielded a CD45RA+ naive subset and a CD45RA-negative memory subset. A deep-level run was used for the assay. Using immunoSEQ multiplex PCR, the repertoire was profiled, and TCRdb retains in-frame clones only, with some absent. Of about 600,000 clones in the sample, approximately 97% were seen once. The clonotype comes from a woman in her 30s in good health. Sequencing was carried out using naive CD4+ T cells sorted from blood. As to subset: CD45RA+ positively selected. The chain employs TRBV27 and TRBJ2-3; 8 nucleotides line up with TRBD2. The CDR3 nucleotides read TGTGCCAGCAGTTTATTAGCGGGGATACTCACAGATACGCAGTATTTT. Amino acids: CASSLLAGILTDTQYF.